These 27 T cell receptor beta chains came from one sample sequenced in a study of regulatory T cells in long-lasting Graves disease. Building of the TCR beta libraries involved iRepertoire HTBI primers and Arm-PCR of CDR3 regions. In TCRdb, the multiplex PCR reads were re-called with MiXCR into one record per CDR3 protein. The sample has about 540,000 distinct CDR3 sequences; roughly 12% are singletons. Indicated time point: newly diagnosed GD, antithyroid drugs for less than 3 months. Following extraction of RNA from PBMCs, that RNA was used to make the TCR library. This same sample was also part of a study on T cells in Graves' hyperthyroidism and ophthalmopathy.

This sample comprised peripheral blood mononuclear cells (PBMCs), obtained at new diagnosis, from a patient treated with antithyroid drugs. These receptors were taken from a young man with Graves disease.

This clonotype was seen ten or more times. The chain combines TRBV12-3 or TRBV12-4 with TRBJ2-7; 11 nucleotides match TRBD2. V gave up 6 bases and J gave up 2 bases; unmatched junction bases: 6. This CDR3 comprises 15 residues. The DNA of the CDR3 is TGTGCCAGCAGGTCGGGACTAGCGGCCCCCTACGAGCAGTACTTC. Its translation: CASRSGLAAPYEQYF.

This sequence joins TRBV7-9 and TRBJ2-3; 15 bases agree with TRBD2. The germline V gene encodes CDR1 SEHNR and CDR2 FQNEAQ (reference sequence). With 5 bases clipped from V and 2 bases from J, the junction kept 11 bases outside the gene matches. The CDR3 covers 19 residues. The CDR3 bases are TGTGCCAGCAGCAGAAGTTCCGGACTAGCGGGAGGGCCCACAGATACGCAGTATTTT. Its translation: CASSRSSGLAGGPTDTQYF. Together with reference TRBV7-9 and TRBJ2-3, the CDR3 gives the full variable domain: DTGVSQNPRHKITKRGQNVTFRCDPISEHNRLYWYRQTLGQGPEFLTYFQNEAQLEKSRLLSDRFSAERPKGSFSTLEIQRTEQGDSAMYLCASSRSSGLAGGPTDTQYFGPGTRLTVL.

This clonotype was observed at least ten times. The CDR3: CASSVVVDGSYEQYF. The CDR3 DNA reads as TGTGCCAGCAGTGTTGTCGTTGACGGCTCCTACGAGCAGTACTTC. The chain carries TRBV2 and TRBJ2-7; D is ambiguous. V dropped 4 bases and J dropped 0 bases, with 13 bases sitting between them. Germline V CDR1 and CDR2: SNHLY, FYNNEI. The CDR3 spans 15 residues.

The CDR3 loop reads CASSPRTVGETQYF. The CDR3 nucleotides read TGTGCCAGCAGCCCACGGACAGTGGGAGAGACCCAGTACTTC. This chain links TRBV9 with TRBJ2-5; possibly TRBD1 for D (6 bases). The CDR3 runs 14 residues. Germline values: CDR1 SGDLS, CDR2 YYNGEE. Trimming stripped 4 bases from V and 4 bases from J, with 14 bases between.

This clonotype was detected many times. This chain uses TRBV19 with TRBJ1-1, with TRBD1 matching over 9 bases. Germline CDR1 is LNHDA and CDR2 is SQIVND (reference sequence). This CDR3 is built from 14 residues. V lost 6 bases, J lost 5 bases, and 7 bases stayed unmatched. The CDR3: CASRMDRGRTEAFF. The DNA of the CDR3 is TGTGCCAGTAGGATGGACAGGGGTAGGACTGAAGCTTTCTTT.

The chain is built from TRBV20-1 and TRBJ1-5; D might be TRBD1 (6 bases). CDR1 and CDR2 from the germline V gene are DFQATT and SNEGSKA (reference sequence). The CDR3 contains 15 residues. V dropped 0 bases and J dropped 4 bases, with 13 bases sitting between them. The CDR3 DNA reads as TGCAGTGCTAGAGATAGGTGGGGGCAGAATCAGCCCCAGCATTTT. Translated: CSARDRWGQNQPQHF.

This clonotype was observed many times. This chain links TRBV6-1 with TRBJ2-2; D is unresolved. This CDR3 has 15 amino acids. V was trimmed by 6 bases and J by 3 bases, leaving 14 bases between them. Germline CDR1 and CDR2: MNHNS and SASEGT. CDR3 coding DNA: TGTGCCAGCAGCTTTCGGCCGCGGTACACCGGGGAGCTGTTTTTT. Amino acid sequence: CASSFRPRYTGELFF.

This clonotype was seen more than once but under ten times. CDR3 sequence: CRGEKGNSNYGYTF. CDR3 nucleotide sequence: TGCAGGGGGGAGAAAGGGAATAGCAACTATGGCTACACCTTC. The chain couples TRBV20-1 to TRBJ1-2; tentative D call: TRBD1 (5 bases). Germline-derived CDR1 and CDR2 are DFQATT and SNEGSKA (reference sequence). This CDR3 spans 14 amino acids.

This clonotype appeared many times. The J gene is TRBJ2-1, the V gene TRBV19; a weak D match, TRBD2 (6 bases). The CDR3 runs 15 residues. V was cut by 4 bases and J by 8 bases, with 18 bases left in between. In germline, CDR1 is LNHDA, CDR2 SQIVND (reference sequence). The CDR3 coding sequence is TGTGCCAGTAGTAGGAGTCACGGGGGTGCGGATGAGCAGTTCTTC. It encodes CASSRSHGGADEQFF.

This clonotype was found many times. The CDR3 nucleotides are TGTGCCAGCAGCGCCCGCTCCGGGGTGGAGGACACTGAAGCTTTCTTT. It is translated as CASSARSGVEDTEAFF. This chain links TRBV9 with TRBJ1-1, with D unresolved. Deletions cut 3 bases from V and 3 bases from J, with 18 bases between. CDR1 and CDR2 from the germline V gene are SGDLS and YYNGEE. The CDR3 is made up of 16 amino acids.

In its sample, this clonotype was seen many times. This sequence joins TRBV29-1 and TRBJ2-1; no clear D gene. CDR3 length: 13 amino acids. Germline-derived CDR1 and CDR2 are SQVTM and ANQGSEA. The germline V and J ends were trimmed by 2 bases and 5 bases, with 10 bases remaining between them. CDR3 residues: CSVETTVDNEQFF. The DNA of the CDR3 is TGCAGCGTTGAAACGACGGTCGACAATGAGCAGTTCTTC.

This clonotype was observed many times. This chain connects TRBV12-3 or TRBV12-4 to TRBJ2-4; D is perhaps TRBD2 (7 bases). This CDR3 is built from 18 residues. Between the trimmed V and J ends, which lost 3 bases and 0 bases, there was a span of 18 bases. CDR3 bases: TGTGCCAGCAGTTTGGGGGCTAGCGGAAGTATAGCCAAAAACATTCAGTACTTC. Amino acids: CASSLGASGSIAKNIQYF.

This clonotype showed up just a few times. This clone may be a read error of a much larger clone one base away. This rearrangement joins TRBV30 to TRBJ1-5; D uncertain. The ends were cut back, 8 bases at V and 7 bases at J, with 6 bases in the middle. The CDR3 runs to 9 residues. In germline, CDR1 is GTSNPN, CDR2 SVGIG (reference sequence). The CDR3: CARWQPQHF. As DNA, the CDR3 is TGTGCCAGGTGGCAGCCCCAGCATTTT.

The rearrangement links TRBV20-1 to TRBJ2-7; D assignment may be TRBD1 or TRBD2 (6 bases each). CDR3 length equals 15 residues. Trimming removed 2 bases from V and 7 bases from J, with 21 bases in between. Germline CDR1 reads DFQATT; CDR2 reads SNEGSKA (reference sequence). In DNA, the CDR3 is TGCAGTGCTAGACCATTATGGGGGGCTGGAAGGGAGCAGTACTTC. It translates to CSARPLWGAGREQYF.

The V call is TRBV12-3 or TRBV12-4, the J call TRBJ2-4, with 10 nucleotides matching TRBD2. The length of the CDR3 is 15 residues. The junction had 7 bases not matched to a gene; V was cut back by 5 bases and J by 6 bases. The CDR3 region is CASSLGLAVINIQYF. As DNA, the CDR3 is TGTGCCAGCAGTCTCGGACTAGCGGTAATAAACATTCAGTACTTC.

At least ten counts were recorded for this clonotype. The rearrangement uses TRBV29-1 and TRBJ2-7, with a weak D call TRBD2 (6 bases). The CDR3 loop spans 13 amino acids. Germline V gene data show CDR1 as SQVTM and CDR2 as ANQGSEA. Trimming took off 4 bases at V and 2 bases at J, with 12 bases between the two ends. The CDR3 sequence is CSVAEAGPYEQYF. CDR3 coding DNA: TGCAGCGTTGCGGAGGCGGGACCCTACGAGCAGTACTTC.

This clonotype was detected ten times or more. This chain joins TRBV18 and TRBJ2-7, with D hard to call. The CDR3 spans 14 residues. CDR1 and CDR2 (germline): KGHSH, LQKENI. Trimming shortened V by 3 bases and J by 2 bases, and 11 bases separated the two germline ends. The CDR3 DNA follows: TGTGCCAGCTCACCGGTGGCAGCCACCTACGAGCAGTACTTC. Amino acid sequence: CASSPVAATYEQYF.

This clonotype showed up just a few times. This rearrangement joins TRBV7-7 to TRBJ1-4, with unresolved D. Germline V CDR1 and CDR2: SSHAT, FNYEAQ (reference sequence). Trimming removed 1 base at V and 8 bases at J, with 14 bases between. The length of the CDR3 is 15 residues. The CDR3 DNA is TGTGCCAGCAGCTTAGTGGACCGGGTACGGGAAAAACTGTTTTTT. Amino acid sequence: CASSLVDRVREKLFF.

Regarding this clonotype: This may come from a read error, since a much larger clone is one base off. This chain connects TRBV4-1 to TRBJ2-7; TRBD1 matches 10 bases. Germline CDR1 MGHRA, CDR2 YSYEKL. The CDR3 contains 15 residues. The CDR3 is CVSSRAGQGLEEQYF. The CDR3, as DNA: TGCGTCAGCAGCCGGGCGGGACAGGGGCTGGAAGAGCAGTACTTC.

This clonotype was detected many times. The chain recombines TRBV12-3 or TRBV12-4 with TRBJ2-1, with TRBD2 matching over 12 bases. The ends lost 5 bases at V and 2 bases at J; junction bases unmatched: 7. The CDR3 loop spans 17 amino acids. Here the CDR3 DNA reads TGTGCCAGCAGTCCCACGACTAGCGGGAGCCCCTACAATGAGCAGTTCTTC. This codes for CASSPTTSGSPYNEQFF.

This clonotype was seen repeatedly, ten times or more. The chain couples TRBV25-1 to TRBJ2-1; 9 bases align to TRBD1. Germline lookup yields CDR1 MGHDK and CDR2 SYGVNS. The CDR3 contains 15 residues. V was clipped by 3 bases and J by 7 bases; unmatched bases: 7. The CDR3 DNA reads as TGTGCCAGCAGTGAGCCGGGACAGGGCCGGAATGAGCAGTTCTTC. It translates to CASSEPGQGRNEQFF.

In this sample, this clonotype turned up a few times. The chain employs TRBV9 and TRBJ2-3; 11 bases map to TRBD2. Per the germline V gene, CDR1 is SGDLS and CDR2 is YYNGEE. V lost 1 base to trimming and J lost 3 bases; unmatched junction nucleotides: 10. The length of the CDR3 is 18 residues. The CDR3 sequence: CASSVNSLAGAKTDTQYF. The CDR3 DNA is TGTGCCAGCAGCGTAAATTCACTAGCGGGAGCCAAAACAGATACGCAGTATTTT.

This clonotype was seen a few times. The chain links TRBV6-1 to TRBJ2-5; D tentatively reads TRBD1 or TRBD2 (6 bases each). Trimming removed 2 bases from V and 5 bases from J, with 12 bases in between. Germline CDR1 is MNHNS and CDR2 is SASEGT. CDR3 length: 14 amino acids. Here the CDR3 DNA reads TGTGCCAGCAGTGAATTCGGGGGCGGTGAGACCCAGTACTTC. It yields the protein CASSEFGGGETQYF.

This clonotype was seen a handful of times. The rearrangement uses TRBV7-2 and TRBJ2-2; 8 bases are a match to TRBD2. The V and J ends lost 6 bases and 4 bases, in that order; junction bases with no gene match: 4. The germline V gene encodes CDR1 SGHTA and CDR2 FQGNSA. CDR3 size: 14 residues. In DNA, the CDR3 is TGTGCCAGCAGAAACAGCGGGGGCACCGGGGAGCTGTTTTTT. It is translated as CASRNSGGTGELFF.

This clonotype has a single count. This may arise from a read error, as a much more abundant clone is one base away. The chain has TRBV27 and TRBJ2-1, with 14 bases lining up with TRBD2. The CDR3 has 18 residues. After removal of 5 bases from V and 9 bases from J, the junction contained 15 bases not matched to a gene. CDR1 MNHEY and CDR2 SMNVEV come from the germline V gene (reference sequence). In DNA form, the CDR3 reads TGTGCCAGCAGTGATTCCGGACTAGCGGGGGGCCTAGTTGTTGAGCAGTTCTTC. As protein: CASSDSGLAGGLVVEQFF.

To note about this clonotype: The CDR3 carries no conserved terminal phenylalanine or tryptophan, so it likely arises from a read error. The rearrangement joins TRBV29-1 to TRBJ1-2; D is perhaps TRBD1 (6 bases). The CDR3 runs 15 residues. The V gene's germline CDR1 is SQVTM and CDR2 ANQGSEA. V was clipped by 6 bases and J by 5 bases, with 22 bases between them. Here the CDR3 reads CSVPNPDSLPYGYTL. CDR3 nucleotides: TGCAGCGTCCCCAACCCGGACAGTCTCCCGTATGGCTACACCCTC.

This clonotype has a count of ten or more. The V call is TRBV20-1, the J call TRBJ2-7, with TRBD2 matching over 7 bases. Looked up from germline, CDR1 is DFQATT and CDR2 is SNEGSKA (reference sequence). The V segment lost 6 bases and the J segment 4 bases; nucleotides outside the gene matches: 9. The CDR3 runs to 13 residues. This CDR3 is CSASLSSGYEQYF. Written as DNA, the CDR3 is TGCAGTGCCAGCCTCTCTAGCGGATACGAGCAGTACTTC.